The TCR beta chain under discussion was sequenced for a study of T cells in Graves' hyperthyroidism and ophthalmopathy. Amplification targeted TCR beta CDR3 regions from RNA transcripts. RT-PCR in the first round (using the HTBI primer set) targeted the TCR CDR3. Each CDR3 protein gets one entry after TCRdb re-called the multiplex PCR reads with MiXCR. The sample records roughly 280,000 distinct CDR3 sequences, about 20% being singletons. In germline, CDR1 is ENHRY, CDR2 SYGVKD. The V end was cut by 2 bases, the J end by 4 bases, with 2 bases between. The CDR3 extends over 11 amino acids. The sequence was obtained from a man younger than 45 with Graves' ophthalmopathy. The chain uses TRBV10-3 and TRBJ2-5; D is unclear. The sample was blood. CDR3 coding DNA: TGTGCCATCAGTGAGCGAGAGACCCAGTACTTC. Translating it yields CAISERETQYF.